Shown below are 14 T cell receptor beta chains from a single sample sequenced in a study of T cell responses to AZD1222 COVID-19 vaccine (dated by TCRdb to the early 2020s). The receptor library was made with the immunoSEQ multiplex PCR assay. TCRdb limited this immuneACCESS table to in-frame rearrangements with V and J called. A share of clones is missing; checked studies link under half to unresolved V genes, and the rest is unexplained. The sample has approximately 70,000 clones on record, about four fifths of them singletons. The top ten constitute under 6% of the sample. The time point label, as the study defines it: baseline before first vaccination. The starting material was peripheral blood, obtained on day 0 of AZD1222 vaccination. The source of these receptors is an adult in good health.

The rearrangement links TRBV11-2 to TRBJ1-4; D perhaps matches TRBD1 (5 bases). The V gene's germline CDR1 is SGHAT and CDR2 FQNNGV. This CDR3 has 14 residues. The V end lost 6 bases, the J end lost 8 bases, and 16 bases lay between the germline ends. The CDR3 bases are TGTGCCAGCAGTACTAGACAGCGTGGAGAAAAACTGTTTTTT. Translated, it gives CASSTRQRGEKLFF.

In DNA form, the CDR3 reads TGTGCCAGTAGGCCTACCCGGAAGGGGATGGACTATGGCTACACCTTC. The encoded protein is CASRPTRKGMDYGYTF. The chain employs TRBV19 and TRBJ1-2; maybe TRBD1 (5 bases). Germline V gene lookup returns CDR1 LNHDA and CDR2 SQIVND (reference sequence). The CDR3 totals 16 residues. The V gene lost 6 bases and the J gene lost 3 bases, with 20 bases spanning the gap.

The CDR3 loop is CASSQARNTEAFF. CDR3 DNA: TGCGCCAGCAGCCAGGCCAGGAACACTGAAGCTTTCTTT. The chain couples TRBV5-1 to TRBJ1-1, with D unresolved. This CDR3 is 13 amino acids long. In germline, CDR1 is SGHRS, CDR2 YFSETQ. Trimming left V 4 bases short and J 1 base short, with 8 bases between.

J is TRBJ1-2 and V is TRBV4-1; 7 bases map to TRBD1. Germline V CDR1 and CDR2: MGHRA, YSYEKL. The CDR3 runs 18 residues. V was clipped by 2 bases and J by 8 bases; unmatched bases: 20. The CDR3 DNA is TGCGCCAGCAGCCAACTCACCCAACAGGGGATCTTTGTGAGCGGCTACACCTTC. Encoded protein: CASSQLTQQGIFVSGYTF.

The chain links TRBV11-2 to TRBJ2-7; 9 bases agree with TRBD1. The length of the CDR3 is 14 residues. Germline V lookup: CDR1 SGHAT, CDR2 FQNNGV. With V trimmed by 0 bases and J by 7 bases, 4 bases remained unmatched. CDR3 in amino acids: CASSLEPTGGEQYF. CDR3 coding DNA: TGTGCCAGCAGCTTAGAGCCGACAGGGGGAGAGCAGTACTTC.

The chain couples TRBV6-5 to TRBJ1-5; perhaps TRBD1 as D (6 bases). The V gene's germline CDR1 is MNHEY and CDR2 SVGAGI. V lost 8 bases to trimming and J lost 7 bases, with 18 bases between them. The CDR3 is made up of 14 amino acids. The CDR3 loop is CASSPGGLGQPQHF. The CDR3 bases are TGTGCCAGCTCCCCCGGGGGGCTAGGCCAGCCCCAGCATTTT.

The genes are TRBV24-1 and TRBJ1-2; 7 bases match TRBD1. The CDR3 covers 14 residues. Trimming cost V 5 bases and J 5 bases; bases outside gene matches: 7. Per germline, CDR1 KGHDR and CDR2 SFDVKD. CDR3 nucleotides: TGTGCCACCAGTGGATCAGGGGGGACGTATGGCTACACCTTC. It is translated as CATSGSGGTYGYTF.

This clone was detected a few times. The chain joins TRBV30 to TRBJ2-2; D not certain. CDR1 and CDR2 from the germline V gene are GTSNPN and SVGIG (reference sequence). The CDR3 spans 10 residues. V was clipped by 3 bases and J by 6 bases, with 2 bases between them. The CDR3 coding sequence is TGTGCCTGGAGGGCCGGGGAGCTGTTTTTT. Protein product: CAWRAGELFF.

This clone was observed a few times. The chain couples TRBV19 to TRBJ1-5; 11 bases map to TRBD1. Germline V gives CDR1 LNHDA, CDR2 SQIVND (reference sequence). The CDR3 spans 15 residues. V shed 3 bases and J 2 bases; nucleotides not matched to a gene: 0. The CDR3 DNA sequence: TGTGCCAGTAGTATGGACAGGGGGCGCAATCAGCCCCAGCATTTT. The encoded protein is CASSMDRGRNQPQHF.

The chain links TRBV15 to TRBJ1-1; 7 bases match TRBD1. The CDR3 covers 15 residues. CDR1 and CDR2 (germline): LNHNV, YYDKDF (reference sequence). J gave up 4 bases and V 1 base, and 6 bases lay outside the gene matches. CDR3 loop: CATSRVRGLRTEAFF. The CDR3 DNA reads TGTGCCACCAGCAGAGTTAGGGGGCTACGCACTGAAGCTTTCTTT. Variable domain in full (rest from reference TRBV15 and TRBJ1-1): DAMVIQNPRYQVTQFGKPVTLSCSQTLNHNVMYWYQQKSSQAPKLLFHYYDKDFNNEADTPDNFQSRRPNTSFCFLDIRSPGLGDTAMYLCATSRVRGLRTEAFFGQGTRLTVV.

The chain joins TRBV5-4 to TRBJ1-3; 8 nucleotides line up with TRBD1. The CDR3 runs 14 residues. In germline, CDR1 is SGHNT, CDR2 YYREEE (reference sequence). The ends lost 4 bases at V and 2 bases at J; junction bases unmatched: 2. CDR3 region: CASSPTGAGNTIYF. CDR3 in DNA: TGTGCCAGCAGCCCGACAGGGGCTGGAAACACCATATATTTT.

The rearrangement links TRBV29-1 to TRBJ2-1; the D gene is possibly TRBD2 (6 bases). The germline V gene has CDR1 SQVTM and CDR2 ANQGSEA. This CDR3 is built from 11 residues. The CDR3 sequence is CGTLRGSEQFF. The CDR3 DNA follows: TGCGGGACTCTCCGGGGGAGTGAGCAGTTCTTC.

The rearrangement links TRBV19 to TRBJ1-4; D unclear. V was clipped by 3 bases and J by 7 bases, with 15 bases between them. The CDR3 contains 15 residues. Germline V gene sequence: CDR1 LNHDA, CDR2 SQIVND (reference sequence). The CDR3 nucleotides read TGTGCCAGTAGTATCCTAGGTGGGAGCGGTGAAAAACTGTTTTTT. Translating gives CASSILGGSGEKLFF.

The rearrangement joins TRBV18 to TRBJ1-4; D is ambiguous. Trimming took 4 bases from V and 3 from J, leaving 6 bases between them. CDR1 and CDR2 (germline): KGHSH, LQKENI. The CDR3 has 13 amino acids. In nucleotides, the CDR3 is TGTGCCAGCTCACTCGGGGCTAATGAAAAACTGTTTTTT. It is translated as CASSLGANEKLFF.